Below, 14 T cell receptor beta chains from the same sample are listed, as sequenced in a study of T-cell reconstitution after alpha-beta-depleted transplantation in children. Unique molecular identifiers were used to barcode this TCRbeta library. TCRdb called the PCR reads again in MiXCR, with one record for every CDR3 protein. The sample carries 200,000 to 250,000 distinct CDR3 sequences, about 8.7% recorded once. Sequenced material: PBMCs, mostly from graft donor cells, taken 360 days after TCRalphabeta/CD19-depleted stem cell transplant. These receptors were collected from a male patient under 10 years old who had a stem cell transplant for acute myeloid leukemia, so the T cells may come from the graft donor.

This clonotype was recorded at least ten times. This chain connects TRBV12-3 or TRBV12-4 to TRBJ1-5; D remains unclear. CDR3 length: 16 residues. Trimming pared 5 bases from V and 0 bases from J, leaving 14 bases between. The CDR3 nucleotides are TGTGCCAGCAGTCTGGCGACCGGAATTAGCAATCAGCCCCAGCATTTT. Translating gives CASSLATGISNQPQHF.

J is TRBJ2-5 and V is TRBV5-1; TRBD2 matches at 10 bases. Trimming at V came to 5 bases and at J to 2 bases, leaving 9 bases not matched to a gene. Germline V gives CDR1 SGHRS, CDR2 YFSETQ. The CDR3 sequence is 16 residues long. CDR3 DNA sequence: TGCGCCAGCAGTCACAAAGCGGGGGGGCTGCAAGAGACCCAGTACTTC. Encoded protein: CASSHKAGGLQETQYF.

This clonotype turned up a few times. The chain uses TRBV14 and TRBJ2-2; maybe TRBD1 (7 bases). Germline-derived CDR1 and CDR2 are SGHDN and FVKESK. This CDR3 is 15 amino acids long. Trimming took off 2 bases at V and 1 base at J, with 8 bases between the two ends. CDR3 region: CASSQQGGNTGELFF. CDR3 DNA: TGTGCCAGCAGCCAACAGGGGGGGAACACCGGGGAGCTGTTTTTT.

This clonotype was detected many times. V and J are TRBV20-1 and TRBJ1-4; the match to TRBD1 covers 8 bases. The CDR3 sequence is 16 residues long. Germline CDR1 reads DFQATT; CDR2 reads SNEGSKA (reference sequence). The trim removed 0 bases at V and 8 bases at J, leaving 11 bases unmatched. The CDR3, as DNA: TGCAGTGCTAGAGATCTCTGGACAGGGCCGAACGAAAAACTGTTTTTT. Amino acids: CSARDLWTGPNEKLFF.

In its sample, this clonotype was seen a few times. The chain is built from TRBV20-1 and TRBJ2-1; 9 bases are a match to TRBD2. Germline loops: CDR1 DFQATT, CDR2 SNEGSKA (reference sequence). This CDR3 has 14 residues. After removal of 7 bases from V and 9 bases from J, the junction contained 13 bases not matched to a gene. The CDR3 sequence: CSVQTSGPSSEQFF. CDR3 nucleotide sequence: TGCAGTGTACAGACTAGCGGACCCTCCAGTGAGCAGTTCTTC.

Worth noting for this clonotype: Its ends do not fully match the called genes, so a read error is possible. This chain connects TRBV12-3 or TRBV12-4 to TRBJ2-3; D is ambiguous. The CDR3 has 15 amino acids. The CDR3 bases are TGTGTCAGCAGTTCCCCCCCCACCAGCACAGATACGCAGTATTTT. The encoded protein is CVSSSPPTSTDTQYF.

Ten or more counts support this clonotype. The chain joins TRBV20-1 to TRBJ2-1, with TRBD2 matching 9 bases. This CDR3 region has 14 residues. V shed 5 bases, J shed 4 bases, and the junction held 6 bases outside the gene matches. CDR1 and CDR2 (germline): DFQATT, SNEGSKA (reference sequence). The CDR3: CSAFPSGIYNEQFF. DNA of the CDR3: TGCAGTGCTTTCCCTAGCGGGATATACAATGAGCAGTTCTTC.

The sample holds a few counts of this clonotype. V usage is TRBV14 and J usage is TRBJ2-5; D perhaps matches TRBD1 (7 bases). Germline assignment: CDR1 SGHDN and CDR2 FVKESK. The length of the CDR3 is 12 residues. V lost 4 bases, J lost 6 bases, and 9 bases lay in between. The CDR3 here is CASSPGGKTQYF. The CDR3 DNA reads TGTGCCAGCAGCCCAGGGGGGAAGACCCAGTACTTC. The variable domain in full, with the rest retrieved from reference TRBV14 and TRBJ2-5, is EAGVTQFPSHSVIEKGQTVTLRCDPISGHDNLYWYRRVMGKEIKFLLHFVKESKQDESGMPNNRFLAERTGGTYSTLKVQPAELEDSGVYFCASSPGGKTQYFGPGTRLLVL.

This clonotype came up many times. The rearrangement links TRBV28 to TRBJ2-5; TRBD2 is a possible D gene (5 bases). The CDR3 sequence is 15 residues long. V lost 6 bases and J lost 4, with 18 bases in between. Germline V CDR1 and CDR2: MDHEN, SYDVKM. In DNA, the CDR3 is TGTGCCAGCAGGGGGTCGCAGTTCGGAGGAGAGACCCAGTACTTC. This sequence encodes CASRGSQFGGETQYF.

The chain uses TRBV20-1 and TRBJ1-4; 9 positions agree with TRBD1. V lost 0 bases, J lost 8 bases, and 4 bases stayed unmatched. CDR1 and CDR2 from the germline V gene are DFQATT and SNEGSKA (reference sequence). This CDR3 has 14 residues. The CDR3 DNA sequence: TGCAGTGCTAGAGACGGGACAGGGTACGAAAAACTGTTTTTT. Its protein is CSARDGTGYEKLFF.

This clonotype was counted many times. The V call is TRBV20-1, the J call TRBJ2-1; D gene uncertain. The CDR3 consists of 14 residues. V was trimmed by 1 base and J by 5 bases, leaving 12 bases between them. Germline V gene lookup returns CDR1 DFQATT and CDR2 SNEGSKA (reference sequence). The CDR3 reads CSARGAHRHNEQFF. The DNA for the CDR3 is TGCAGTGCTAGAGGGGCCCATAGGCACAATGAGCAGTTCTTC.

The chain combines TRBV5-1 with TRBJ1-3; D gene uncertain. Per germline, CDR1 SGHRS and CDR2 YFSETQ. The CDR3 is 15 residues long. V gave up 3 bases and J gave up 3 bases, with 13 bases separating them. This CDR3 reads CASSSDFGVGNTIYF. The CDR3 nucleotides are TGCGCCAGCAGCTCAGACTTCGGGGTTGGAAACACCATATATTTT.

This clonotype came up many times. The V and J genes are TRBV12-3 or TRBV12-4 and TRBJ2-1; D might be TRBD2 (5 bases). The CDR3 loop spans 12 amino acids. V was shortened by 2 bases and J by 9 bases, with 8 bases between the two germline ends. The CDR3 DNA follows: TGTGCCAGCAGTTTAAGCGGTGGTGAGCAGTTCTTC. It is translated as CASSLSGGEQFF.

The chain recombines TRBV5-1 with TRBJ1-2; possible D gene TRBD1, 5 bases. V lost 1 base and J 4 bases, leaving 11 bases between the germline ends. From germline, CDR1 is SGHRS and CDR2 YFSETQ. There are 14 residues in the CDR3. CDR3 loop: CASSLSGPFYGYTF. CDR3 sequence (DNA): TGCGCCAGCAGCTTGTCAGGGCCCTTCTATGGCTACACCTTC.